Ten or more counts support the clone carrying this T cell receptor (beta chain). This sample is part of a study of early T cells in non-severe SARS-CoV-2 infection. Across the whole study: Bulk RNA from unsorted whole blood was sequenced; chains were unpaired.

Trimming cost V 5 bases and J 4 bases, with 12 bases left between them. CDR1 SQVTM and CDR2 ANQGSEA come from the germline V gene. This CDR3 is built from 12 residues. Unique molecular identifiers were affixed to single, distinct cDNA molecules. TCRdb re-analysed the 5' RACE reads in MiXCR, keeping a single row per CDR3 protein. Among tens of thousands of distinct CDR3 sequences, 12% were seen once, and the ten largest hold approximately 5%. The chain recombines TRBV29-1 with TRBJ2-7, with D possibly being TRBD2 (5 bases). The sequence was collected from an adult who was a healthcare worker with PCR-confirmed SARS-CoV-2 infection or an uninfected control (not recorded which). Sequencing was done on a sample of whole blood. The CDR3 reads CSVRVEGYEQYF. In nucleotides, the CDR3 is TGCAGCGTTCGGGTCGAGGGATACGAGCAGTACTTC.